Shown below are 15 T cell receptor beta chains from a single sample sequenced in a study of tumor and adjacent non-tumor tissue in lung cancer. A modified ARM-PCR protocol with three rounds of nested PCR amplified TCRbeta. One entry per CDR3 protein results from TCRdb running MiXCR on the multiplex PCR reads. The sample gives 60,000 to 70,000 distinct CDR3 sequences, approximately 73% of which show up once; 45% is in the top ten. This sample's RNA came from whole unsorted tissue. This non-tumor lung sample came from over 3 cm beyond the tumor edge. The sequencing sample was made of distant non-tumor lung tissue. These receptors originate from a man between 60 and 75 years old with non-small cell lung cancer.

The chain uses TRBV4-1 and TRBJ1-2; perhaps TRBD1 as D (5 bases). The CDR3 sequence is 17 residues long. The V and J ends lost 11 bases and 3 bases respectively, with 28 bases between them. The germline V gene encodes CDR1 MGHRA and CDR2 YSYEKL. CDR3 DNA sequence: TGCGCCGGCATATTCTCATCCGGGGGAGGGATGGACTATGGCTACACCTTC. It codes for CAGIFSSGGGMDYGYTF.

On this clonotype: A read error may produce the germline difference seen at one junction end. The rearrangement joins TRBV6-5 to TRBJ1-2, with a tentative D call TRBD1 (5 bases). Germline V gene lookup returns CDR1 MNHEY and CDR2 SVGAGI. The CDR3 contains 12 residues. The CDR3 DNA is TGTGCCAGCGTGTCCGGGGCGCGTGGCCACACCTTC. The encoded protein is CASVSGARGHTF.

This rearrangement joins TRBV10-3 to TRBJ2-1; 9 bases agree with TRBD2. Germline V lookup: CDR1 ENHRY, CDR2 SYGVKD. The CDR3 runs 15 residues. The ends lost 3 bases at V and 9 bases at J; junction bases unmatched: 9. The CDR3 protein is CAISDRAGGSIEQFF. CDR3 nucleotides: TGTGCCATCAGTGATCGAGCGGGAGGCTCGATTGAGCAGTTCTTC.

This rearrangement joins TRBV4-1 to TRBJ1-1, with 7 nucleotides matching TRBD1. Germline V CDR1 and CDR2: MGHRA, YSYEKL. V was pared by 10 bases and J by 5 bases, with 13 bases of the junction left unmatched. This CDR3 has 14 amino acids. The CDR3 sequence is CANNHRGQNTEAFF. Written as DNA, the CDR3 is TGCGCCAACAACCACAGGGGACAGAATACTGAAGCTTTCTTT.

This clonotype was picked up a small number of times. The chain is built from TRBV11-2 and TRBJ2-2; D is undetermined. This CDR3 region has 14 residues. Deletions cut 6 bases from V and 3 bases from J, with 11 bases between. Per germline, CDR1 SGHAT and CDR2 FQNNGV. The CDR3 spells CASSLGRDTGELFF. In nucleotides, the CDR3 is TGTGCCAGCAGTCTTGGTAGGGACACCGGGGAGCTGTTTTTT.

Notes on this clonotype: Germline and junction disagree at one end, which may indicate a read error. The rearrangement uses TRBV12-3 or TRBV12-4 and TRBJ2-1; D ambiguous. This CDR3 spans 14 amino acids. The CDR3 reads CVSSFAQSRREQFF. Here the CDR3 DNA reads TGTGTCAGCAGTTTCGCCCAATCAAGAAGGGAGCAGTTCTTC.

A note on this clonotype: Compared with germline, one end of the junction differs, possibly owing to a read error. The chain couples TRBV29-1 to TRBJ2-5; weak D call: TRBD1 (6 bases). Germline CDR1 is SQVTM and CDR2 is ANQGSEA. The CDR3 loop spans 13 amino acids. CDR3 sequence reads: CSVADRYQETPYF. The CDR3, as DNA: TGCAGCGTAGCGGACAGATATCAAGAGACCCCGTATTTC. Complete variable domain (other parts from reference TRBV29-1 and TRBJ2-5): SAVISQKPSRDICQRGTSLTIQCQVDSQVTMMFWYRQQPGQSLTLIATANQGSEATYESGFVIDKFPISRPNLTFSTLTVSNMSPEDSSIYLCSVADRYQETPYFGPGTRLLVL.

This clonotype appeared a single time. This chain connects TRBV4-1 to TRBJ1-1; D uncertain. Germline assignment: CDR1 MGHRA and CDR2 YSYEKL. The CDR3 has 13 residues. Trimming stripped 7 bases from V and 5 bases from J, with 14 bases between. CDR3 in DNA: TGCGCCAGCAACCAGTCCGAAAAGACTGAAGCTTTCTTT. It codes for CASNQSEKTEAFF.

The chain is built from TRBV2 and TRBJ2-7; unclear D gene. V dropped 7 bases and J dropped 11 bases, with 27 bases sitting between them. The CDR3 covers 15 residues. The germline gives CDR1 SNHLY, CDR2 FYNNEI. The CDR3 is CASTGKEHLVKSKYF. CDR3 bases: TGTGCCAGCACCGGCAAGGAACATCTTGTAAAGTCCAAGTACTTC.

This clonotype was observed a few times. The missing conserved phenylalanine or tryptophan at the end of this CDR3 makes a read error likely. No DNA is shown, since the ends of the CDR3 on it are uncertain; the CDR3 is the one TCRdb lists. The chain combines TRBV18 with TRBJ2-7; no check of the table's D call, TRBD1, against the DNA was made. The germline V gene encodes CDR1 KGHSH and CDR2 LQKENI. Both ends counted, the CDR3 spans 13 residues. CDR3 protein: CASSQTRVDERYS.

About this clonotype itself: The junction does not match germline at one end; this may be a read error. The chain carries TRBV28 and TRBJ2-7, with TRBD2 matching 11 bases. Germline V gene sequence: CDR1 MDHEN, CDR2 SYDVKM. CDR3 length: 18 amino acids. The CDR3 coding sequence is TGTGCTAGCAGTTCGATACTAGCGGGAGAAGCGGGCCTCTACGAGCAGTACTTC. Its protein is CASSSILAGEAGLYEQYF. The full variable domain, its missing parts supplied by reference TRBV28 and TRBJ2-7, is DVKVTQSSRYLVKRTGEKVFLECVQDMDHENMFWYRQDPGLGLRLIYFSYDVKMKEKGDIPEGYSVSREKKERFSLILESASTNQTSMYLCASSSILAGEAGLYEQYFGPGTRLTVT.

This chain's CDR3 is CSGWVGHGSPPSRSNEQFF. CDR3 in DNA: TGCAGCGGCTGGGTGGGGCACGGGAGCCCGCCATCGAGGAGCAATGAGCAGTTCTTC. The chain has TRBV29-1 and TRBJ2-1; D might be TRBD2 (6 bases). CDR1 is SQVTM, CDR2 ANQGSEA, per germline. There are 19 residues in the CDR3. Trimming shortened V by 7 bases and J by 6 bases, and 34 bases separated the two germline ends.

This chain uses TRBV6-1 with TRBJ2-1; D is tentatively TRBD1 or TRBD2 (5 bases each). Germline CDR1 is MNHNS and CDR2 is SASEGT. The V end was cut by 7 bases, the J end by 10 bases, with 23 bases between. The CDR3 loop spans 15 amino acids. This CDR3 reads CASIPLGREEREQFF. CDR3 in DNA: TGTGCCAGCATTCCCCTGGGACGGGAAGAAAGAGAGCAGTTCTTC.

Concerning this clonotype itself: Its ends do not fully match the called genes, so a read error is possible. The V gene is TRBV10-3, the J gene TRBJ1-2; tentative D call: TRBD1 (5 bases). The CDR3 extends over 14 amino acids. Germline CDR1 reads ENHRY; CDR2 reads SYGVKD. CDR3 amino acids: CAVRAGTVKYGYTF. As DNA, the CDR3 is TGTGCCGTCAGAGCCGGGACTGTCAAGTATGGCTACACCTTC.

Concerning this clonotype itself: The conserved final phenylalanine or tryptophan is absent from the CDR3, which likely points to a read error. The chain joins TRBV5-5 to TRBJ2-3; D is possibly TRBD2 (5 bases). This CDR3 is 15 amino acids long. CDR1 SGHKS and CDR2 YYEKEE come from the germline V gene (reference sequence). Deletions cut 4 bases from V and 4 bases from J, with 16 bases between. CDR3 coding DNA: TGTGCCAGCAGCCGGTGGAGTGAGCGGCCAGATACGCAGTATTCT. The encoded protein is CASSRWSERPDTQYS.